The source of this T cell receptor beta chain is a study of T-cell reconstitution after alpha-beta-depleted transplantation in children. General observations from the study: T-cell counts and diversity were attributed mostly to newly produced T cells one year after transplant. The origin of high day-60 TCRbeta diversity in some patients lay in surviving recipient T cells and thymic progenitors. Approximately two months post-transplant, alpha-beta T cells reportedly originated from several hundred expanded graft clones.

This clonotype came up a few times. Its specificity is not known. Construction of the TCRbeta library involved unique molecular identifiers. In TCRdb, the PCR reads were re-called with MiXCR into one record per CDR3 protein. Of fewer than 550,000 distinct CDR3 sequences detected, 16% appear once; the ten largest clones hold 29%. Germline CDR1 reads SGHDN; CDR2 reads FVKESK. V lost 0 bases and J lost 13, with 18 bases in between. The CDR3 covers 15 residues. The chain links TRBV14 to TRBJ2-2, with D maybe TRBD2 (6 bases). Source: PBMCs, mostly from graft donor cells, taken 360 days after TCRalphabeta/CD19-depleted stem cell transplant. This clonotype was sampled from a boy less than two years old who had a stem cell transplant for Wiskott-Aldrich syndrome, so the T cells may come from the graft donor. In DNA form, the CDR3 reads TGTGCCAGCAGCCAAGAAGTGAGGGTCCTTAGCGGGCTGTTTTTT. Encoded protein: CASSQEVRVLSGLFF. Complete variable domain (other parts from reference TRBV14 and TRBJ2-2): EAGVTQFPSHSVIEKGQTVTLRCDPISGHDNLYWYRRVMGKEIKFLLHFVKESKQDESGMPNNRFLAERTGGTYSTLKVQPAELEDSGVYFCASSQEVRVLSGLFFGEGSRLTVL.